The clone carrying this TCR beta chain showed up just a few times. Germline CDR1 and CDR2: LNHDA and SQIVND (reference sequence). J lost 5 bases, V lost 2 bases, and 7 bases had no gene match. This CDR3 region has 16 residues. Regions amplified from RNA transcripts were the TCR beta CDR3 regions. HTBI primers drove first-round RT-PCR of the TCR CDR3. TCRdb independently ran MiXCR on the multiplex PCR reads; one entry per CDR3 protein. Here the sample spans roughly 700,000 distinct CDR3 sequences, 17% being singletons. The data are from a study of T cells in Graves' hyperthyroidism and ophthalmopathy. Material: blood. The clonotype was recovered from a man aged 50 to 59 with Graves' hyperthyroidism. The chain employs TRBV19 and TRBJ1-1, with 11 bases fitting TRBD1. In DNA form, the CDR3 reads TGTGCCAGTAGTATAAGTCTGGGACAGGGGGATACTGAAGCTTTCTTT. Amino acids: CASSISLGQGDTEAFF.